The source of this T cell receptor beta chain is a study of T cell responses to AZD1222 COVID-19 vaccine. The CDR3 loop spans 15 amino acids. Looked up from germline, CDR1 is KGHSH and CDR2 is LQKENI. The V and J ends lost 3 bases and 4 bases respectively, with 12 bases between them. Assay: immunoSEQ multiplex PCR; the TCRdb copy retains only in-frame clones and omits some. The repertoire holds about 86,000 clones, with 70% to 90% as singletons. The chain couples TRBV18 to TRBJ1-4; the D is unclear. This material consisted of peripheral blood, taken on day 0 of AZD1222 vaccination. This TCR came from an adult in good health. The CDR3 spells CASSPASGFNEKLFF. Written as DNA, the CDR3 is TGTGCCAGCTCACCCGCCTCAGGTTTTAATGAAAAACTGTTTTTT.